The text below deals with one TCR beta chain. The junction differs from germline at one of its ends, possibly a read error. These data belong to a study of blood T cells in healthy people across ages. This CDR3 has 15 amino acids. In germline, CDR1 is MNHEY, CDR2 SVGAGI. A second roughly 6 to 11 cycle PCR used barcoded and J-beta primers. Using its own MiXCR run on the 5' RACE reads, TCRdb lists one record per CDR3 protein. The sample consists of about 1.7 million distinct CDR3 sequences, 28% of them appearing once. The chain has TRBV6-5 and TRBJ1-4; perhaps TRBD1 as D (6 bases). The TCR was taken from a woman in her 30s in good health. The sequenced sample was blood. The CDR3 nucleotides are TGTGCCGGCAGTTACAAGGCAGGGGTCTACGAAAAACTGTTTTTT. Amino acids: CAGSYKAGVYEKLFF.